This T cell receptor beta chain was sequenced for a study of shared clonotypes between healthy human individuals. Study information: A few men and a couple of women, aged 18 to 49, were donors.

Selected positively for CCR7 and CD45RO-negative, naive CD8 cells excluded terminally differentiated effector memory CD45RA+ cells. Findings and caveats of the study: Naive subsets usually exceeded memory subsets in estimated richness. Rarefaction exposed incomplete sorted-subset sequencing despite large depth. Among several donors, roughly 5% of naive CD4 clonotypes were found in common.

Regarding this clone: Its antigen is unidentified.

After removal of 2 bases from V and 7 bases from J, the junction contained 13 bases not matched to a gene. Germline CDR1 reads LNHDA; CDR2 reads SQIVND (reference sequence). The CDR3 totals 18 residues. Method: immunoSEQ multiplex PCR; TCRdb's copy keeps in-frame clones and lacks some. The sample has about 2.1 million clones, around 93% seen once. The receptor was isolated from a man aged 18 to 30 in good health. Some clones in this sample may be carry-over from other donors' samples. J is TRBJ2-2 and V is TRBV19; 10 bases are shared with TRBD1. Sequences were obtained from naive CD8+ T cells from PBMCs. CDR3 loop: CASSIWDRGVVRDGELFF. CDR3 nucleotide sequence: TGTGCCAGTAGTATATGGGACAGGGGCGTCGTCCGAGACGGGGAGCTGTTTTTT.